Below, 27 T cell receptor beta chains from the same sample are listed, as sequenced in a study of cytomegalovirus exposure and HLA in healthy donors. The PCR was carried out with 60 Vbeta primers and 13 Jbeta primers. Sequencing was performed with immunoSEQ multiplex PCR; in TCRdb, only in-frame clones are kept and a portion is missing. The profile shows 150,000 to 200,000 clones, about 74% of them singletons. Sample: PBMCs. The receptors originated from a male donor in good health and CMV-seronegative.

This chain uses TRBV6-5 with TRBJ2-7; 7 bases match TRBD2. J was trimmed by 1 base and V by 0 bases; bases with no gene match: 6. The CDR3 spans 16 residues. Germline V gene sequence: CDR1 MNHEY, CDR2 SVGAGI. The CDR3 coding sequence is TGTGCCAGCAGTTACTCGTCGGCTAGCGGTTCCTACGAGCAGTACTTC. Its translation: CASSYSSASGSYEQYF.

The V gene is TRBV10-3, the J gene TRBJ2-3; 8 bases line up with TRBD1. Per germline, CDR1 ENHRY and CDR2 SYGVKD. The CDR3 consists of 15 residues. V dropped 4 bases and J dropped 2; count of bases not matched to a gene: 5. This chain's CDR3 is CAISGTGSTTDTQYF. In DNA form, the CDR3 reads TGTGCCATCAGTGGGACAGGGAGCACCACAGATACGCAGTATTTT.

This clone appeared once. This chain uses TRBV2 with TRBJ2-7; 7 bases are shared with TRBD2. Trimming removed 7 bases from V and 4 bases from J; junction bases left unmatched: 13. In germline, CDR1 is SNHLY, CDR2 FYNNEI. The CDR3 sequence is 15 residues long. Here the CDR3 reads CASTPASGVDYEQYF. The CDR3 nucleotides read TGTGCCAGCACCCCGGCTAGCGGAGTAGATTACGAGCAGTACTTC.

V usage is TRBV6-5 and J usage is TRBJ1-4; D might be TRBD1 (6 bases). The CDR3 is made up of 14 amino acids. Germline CDR1 and CDR2: MNHEY and SVGAGI. V lost 6 bases to trimming and J lost 2 bases, with 10 bases between them. CDR3 in DNA: TGTGCCAGCAGAAGGGGGTGGACTAATGAAAAACTGTTTTTT. Its translation is CASRRGWTNEKLFF.

The chain employs TRBV7-8 and TRBJ1-2, with D tentatively TRBD1 (5 bases). Germline values: CDR1 SGHVS, CDR2 FQNEAQ. V was cut by 1 base and J by 2 bases, with 17 bases left in between. The CDR3 is 17 residues long. Here the CDR3 reads CASSLGRGGQKNYGYTF. The CDR3 DNA reads TGTGCCAGCAGCTTAGGGCGGGGCGGGCAGAAGAACTATGGCTACACCTTC.

Points on this clone: This specimen includes other DNA sequences encoding the same CDR3. In DNA, the CDR3 is TGTGCCAGCAGCTTAGCACCGGGACAGACAGATACGCAGTATTTT. Translated, it gives CASSLAPGQTDTQYF. The V call is TRBV7-6, the J call TRBJ2-3; 7 nucleotides match TRBD1. There are 15 residues in the CDR3. V lost 0 bases to trimming and J lost 3 bases; unmatched junction nucleotides: 3. Germline V gene lookup returns CDR1 SGHVS and CDR2 FNYEAQ.

There are a few counts of this clone. This sequence joins TRBV7-3 and TRBJ2-1, with TRBD2 matching over 7 bases. Germline-derived CDR1 and CDR2 are SGHTA and FQGTGA. J gave up 4 bases and V 5 bases, and 8 bases lay outside the gene matches. CDR3 length: 15 residues. The CDR3 protein is CASSMGLGGYNEQFF. DNA for the CDR3: TGTGCCAGCAGCATGGGACTGGGGGGGTACAATGAGCAGTTCTTC. Drawing the rest from reference TRBV7-3 and TRBJ2-1, the complete variable domain is GAGVSQTPSNKVTEKGKYVELRCDPISGHTALYWYRQSLGQGPEFLIYFQGTGAADDSGLPNDRFFAVRPEGSVSTLKIQRTERGDSAVYLCASSMGLGGYNEQFFGPGTRLTVL.

This rearrangement joins TRBV5-4 to TRBJ1-1, with D possibly TRBD1 on 6 matching bases. There are 13 residues in the CDR3. Germline V lookup: CDR1 SGHNT, CDR2 YYREEE (reference sequence). V shed 2 bases and J shed 6 bases, with 11 bases lying between them. The CDR3 coding sequence is TGTGCCAGCAGCTTTCAGGGGAAGGCTGAAGCTTTCTTT. Its protein is CASSFQGKAEAFF.

This chain links TRBV7-2 with TRBJ1-1; D unresolved. The V gene's germline CDR1 is SGHTA and CDR2 FQGNSA. V was cut by 3 bases and J by 5 bases, with 7 bases left in between. The CDR3 is 12 residues long. The CDR3 sequence: CASSFDRTEAFF. The CDR3, as DNA: TGTGCCAGCAGCTTCGATCGGACTGAAGCTTTCTTT.

V is TRBV19 and J is TRBJ2-7; 7 nucleotides match TRBD1. CDR3 length equals 15 residues. The V gene end was trimmed by 6 bases and the J gene end by 3 bases; junction bases not matched to a gene: 11. Germline CDR1 reads LNHDA; CDR2 reads SQIVND (reference sequence). CDR3 nucleotide sequence: TGTGCCAGTAGACCCGACCGGGACAGAGTCTACGAGCAGTACTTC. Amino acids: CASRPDRDRVYEQYF.

This clone was recorded only once. This sequence joins TRBV15 and TRBJ2-3; D unresolved. V was cut by 1 base and J by 1 base, with 12 bases left in between. CDR1 is LNHNV and CDR2 is YYDKDF in the germline V gene (reference sequence). The CDR3 has 16 residues. CDR3 in DNA: TGTGCCACCAGCAGAGTGGGCAGCTGCTGCACAGATACGCAGTATTTT. Its protein product is CATSRVGSCCTDTQYF.

This clone has more than one count but fewer than ten. The rearrangement joins TRBV6-5 to TRBJ1-1, with D tentatively TRBD1 (5 bases). From germline, CDR1 is MNHEY and CDR2 SVGAGI. Trimming removed 2 bases at V and 7 bases at J, with 14 bases between. The length of the CDR3 is 14 residues. The CDR3 region has the DNA TGTGCCAGCAGTTACACCCCCTGGGGGGATGAAGCTTTCTTT. Translating it yields CASSYTPWGDEAFF.

V usage is TRBV6-1 and J usage is TRBJ1-2; no clear D. Trimming cost V 1 base and J 4 bases, with 7 bases left between them. CDR1 and CDR2 from the germline V gene are MNHNS and SASEGT. This CDR3 has 13 residues. The CDR3 nucleotides are TGTGCCAGCAGTGAAGGCGGGAGCTATGGCTACACCTTC. Its translation is CASSEGGSYGYTF.

The J gene is TRBJ2-3, the V gene TRBV7-9, with 7 bases identical to TRBD2. From germline, CDR1 is SEHNR and CDR2 FQNEAQ (reference sequence). This CDR3 has 17 residues. J was trimmed by 3 bases and V by 1 base; bases with no gene match: 10. CDR3 sequence: CASSLGSRGRGTDTQYF. CDR3 coding DNA: TGTGCCAGCAGCTTAGGTTCGCGGGGGAGGGGTACAGATACGCAGTATTTT.

The chain couples TRBV25-1 to TRBJ1-6, with D possibly being TRBD1 (5 bases). V was cut by 8 bases and J by 7 bases, with 12 bases left in between. CDR3 length: 13 amino acids. Germline CDR1 MGHDK, CDR2 SYGVNS. For the CDR3, the DNA is TGTGCCAGCGGGGGGACGGGGAATTCACCCCTCCACTTT. It yields the protein CASGGTGNSPLHF.

CDR3 sequence reads: CASSLGQNNEQFF. In DNA form, the CDR3 reads TGTGCCAGCAGCTTAGGACAGAACAATGAGCAGTTCTTC. The chain recombines TRBV7-2 with TRBJ2-1; D perhaps matches TRBD1 (5 bases). Trimming stripped 1 base from V and 5 bases from J, with 6 bases between. This CDR3 contains 13 residues. Germline lookup yields CDR1 SGHTA and CDR2 FQGNSA.

In this sample, this clone turned up a few times. This chain links TRBV29-1 with TRBJ1-2; D possibly corresponds to TRBD1 (6 bases). Per germline, CDR1 SQVTM and CDR2 ANQGSEA. V lost 7 bases and J lost 7, with 19 bases in between. The CDR3 extends over 13 amino acids. CDR3 region: CSGLLQGNRGYTF. The CDR3 region has the DNA TGCAGCGGTCTCCTACAGGGTAATCGTGGCTACACCTTC.

The CDR3 DNA follows: TGTGCCAGCAGCCCCGGACAGGCCCCCTTGGGAAATGGCTACACCTTC. Encoded protein: CASSPGQAPLGNGYTF. The V and J genes are TRBV6-6 and TRBJ1-2; 7 nucleotides agree with TRBD1. CDR1 MNHNY and CDR2 SVGAGI come from the germline V gene (reference sequence). Trimming at V came to 6 bases and at J to 6 bases, leaving 16 bases not matched to a gene. This CDR3 has 16 amino acids.

This clone was recorded a few times. The chain uses TRBV18 and TRBJ2-7; D uncertain. The CDR3 runs 14 residues. V gave up 3 bases and J gave up 0 bases, with 9 bases separating them. CDR1 and CDR2 (germline): KGHSH, LQKENI. For the CDR3, the DNA is TGTGCCAGCTCACCCCAGTCTAGCTCCTACGAGCAGTACTTC. Amino acids: CASSPQSSSYEQYF.

The V and J genes are TRBV13 and TRBJ2-7; a weak D match, TRBD2 (5 bases). Germline V lookup: CDR1 PRHDT, CDR2 FYEKMQ (reference sequence). This CDR3 is 14 amino acids long. The V end lost 6 bases, the J end lost 3 bases, and 15 bases lay between the germline ends. In DNA form, the CDR3 reads TGTGCCAGCAGTTCCGACCGGGGAGTCTACGAGCAGTACTTC. This sequence encodes CASSSDRGVYEQYF.

This clone was found once. This rearrangement joins TRBV27 to TRBJ1-2; D perhaps matches TRBD1 (5 bases). Trimming stripped 3 bases from V and 7 bases from J, with 12 bases between. The CDR3 is made up of 13 amino acids. Germline V CDR1 and CDR2: MNHEY, SMNVEV (reference sequence). CDR3 amino acids: CASSLKQGGGYTF. CDR3 DNA: TGTGCCAGCAGTTTGAAGCAGGGCGGTGGCTACACCTTC.

The chain has TRBV6-5 and TRBJ1-3; D is possibly TRBD1 (6 bases). The germline gives CDR1 MNHEY, CDR2 SVGAGI. V was pared by 6 bases and J by 9 bases, with 18 bases between. The CDR3 is 14 amino acids. CDR3 residues: CASRAPQGPGTIYF. The CDR3 nucleotides are TGTGCCAGCAGGGCCCCGCAGGGGCCAGGCACCATATATTTT.

This clone was detected a few times. The chain recombines TRBV11-2 with TRBJ1-1; no definite D call. CDR3 size: 11 residues. Germline V gene sequence: CDR1 SGHAT, CDR2 FQNNGV. Trimming took 0 bases from V and 8 from J, leaving 4 bases between them. The CDR3 nucleotides are TGTGCCAGCAGCTTAGAACAAGAAGCTTTCTTT. This gives the protein CASSLEQEAFF. Looking up the rest from reference TRBV11-2 and TRBJ1-1 gives the full variable domain: EAGVAQSPRYKIIEKRQSVAFWCNPISGHATLYWYQQILGQGPKLLIQFQNNGVVDDSQLPKDRFSAERLKGVDSTLKIQPAKLEDSAVYLCASSLEQEAFFGQGTRLTVV.

The V call is TRBV19, the J call TRBJ2-2; D unclear. V was pared by 5 bases and J by 8 bases, with 9 bases between. Germline CDR1 LNHDA, CDR2 SQIVND (reference sequence). The CDR3 has 12 amino acids. CDR3 residues: CASSSPPGELFF. DNA for the CDR3: TGTGCCAGTAGTTCCCCCCCAGGGGAGCTGTTTTTT.

This clone showed up just once. The chain carries TRBV7-9 and TRBJ2-5, with 14 positions matching TRBD2. The better agreement between TRBJ2-7 and the DNA end casts doubt on the J call. CDR3 size: 16 residues. The germline gives CDR1 SEHNR, CDR2 FQNEAQ (reference sequence). The DNA for the CDR3 is TGTGCCAGCAGCTTAAGGCTGACTAGCGGGGGGGACGAGCAGTACTTC. Translated, it gives CASSLRLTSGGDEQYF.

CDR3 protein: CASSLRGLADSYEQYF. Written as DNA, the CDR3 is TGTGCCAGCAGCCTCCGTGGACTAGCGGACTCCTACGAGCAGTACTTC. This rearrangement joins TRBV9 to TRBJ2-5; 10 nucleotides line up with TRBD2. TRBJ2-7 matches the DNA end more closely, so the J call is doubtful. The CDR3 has 16 residues. Germline V gene lookup returns CDR1 SGDLS and CDR2 YYNGEE.

V gene TRBV27 combines with J gene TRBJ1-6; no clear D gene. The V gene lost 3 bases and the J gene lost 5 bases, with 11 bases spanning the gap. There are 15 residues in the CDR3. Germline loops: CDR1 MNHEY, CDR2 SMNVEV (reference sequence). Here the CDR3 DNA reads TGTGCCAGCAGTTTGTGGGAGCGAGATAATTCACCCCTCCACTTT. It codes for CASSLWERDNSPLHF.